The 21 T cell receptor beta chains below come from one sample, sequenced in a study of T-cell reconstitution after alpha-beta-depleted transplantation in children. TCRbeta library construction was performed incorporating unique molecular identifiers. One entry per CDR3 protein results from TCRdb running MiXCR on the PCR reads. The data hold some 830,000 distinct CDR3 sequences, with 16% observed a single time. The sequencing used PBMCs, mostly from graft donor cells, collected 360 days after TCRalphabeta/CD19-depleted stem cell transplant. The receptors shown here come from a male patient under 18 who had a stem cell transplant for acute lymphoblastic leukemia, so the T cells may come from the graft donor.

This clonotype has a count of ten or more. V is TRBV7-9 and J is TRBJ1-5; possible D gene TRBD1, 6 bases. This CDR3 region has 13 residues. Germline V gene sequence: CDR1 SEHNR, CDR2 FQNEAQ (reference sequence). Trimming left V 4 bases short and J 3 bases short, with 7 bases between. The CDR3 bases are TGTGCCAGCAGCTCGGGACACAATCAGCCCCAGCATTTT. Its protein product is CASSSGHNQPQHF.

This clonotype has at least ten counts. The chain combines TRBV4-1 with TRBJ2-5; D remains unclear. V was shortened by 1 base and J by 5 bases, with 8 bases between the two germline ends. This CDR3 region has 13 residues. CDR1 MGHRA and CDR2 YSYEKL come from the germline V gene. CDR3 region: CASSQGGVETQYF. The CDR3 region has the DNA TGCGCCAGCAGCCAAGGAGGTGTGGAGACCCAGTACTTC.

This clonotype has ten or more counts. The V gene is TRBV12-3 or TRBV12-4, the J gene TRBJ2-3; D is unclear. Trimming took off 6 bases at V and 5 bases at J, with 21 bases between the two ends. This CDR3 is built from 16 residues. In nucleotides, the CDR3 is TGTGCCAGCAGCCCATGGGCCTCGAAAAGGTTAGATACGCAGTATTTT. This encodes CASSPWASKRLDTQYF.

With regard to this clonotype: This sequence may be a read error, since a much larger clone differs from it by one base. This chain links TRBV20-1 with TRBJ2-2, with 15 bases aligning to TRBD2. Germline CDR1 DFQATT, CDR2 SNEGSKA (reference sequence). CDR3 size: 15 residues. CDR3 nucleotides: TGCTGTGCGCCGGGACTAGCGGGGGGTACCGGGGAGCTGTTTTTT. The encoded protein is CCAPGLAGGTGELFF.

The rearrangement links TRBV12-3 or TRBV12-4 to TRBJ2-6; D is undetermined. The CDR3 loop spans 14 amino acids. V lost 7 bases to trimming and J lost 0 bases, with 7 bases between them. CDR3 coding DNA: TGTGCCAGCAAAATGCTCTCTGGGGCCAACGTCCTGACTTTC. Encoded protein: CASKMLSGANVLTF.

The chain combines TRBV29-1 with TRBJ2-7; TRBD2 is a possible D gene (6 bases). The CDR3 extends over 13 amino acids. Trimming took off 3 bases at V and 3 bases at J, with 12 bases between the two ends. The germline V gene has CDR1 SQVTM and CDR2 ANQGSEA. CDR3 region: CSVEPGGNYEQYF. The CDR3 DNA is TGCAGCGTTGAGCCCGGGGGAAACTACGAGCAGTACTTC.

The J gene is TRBJ2-1, the V gene TRBV7-6; D is uncertain. Germline V gives CDR1 SGHVS, CDR2 FNYEAQ. The CDR3 consists of 14 residues. The V end was cut by 3 bases, the J end by 6 bases, with 12 bases between. This CDR3 is CASSFSQSGNEQFF. The CDR3 DNA follows: TGTGCCAGCAGCTTCAGTCAGAGTGGCAATGAGCAGTTCTTC.

This clonotype was observed a few times. V usage is TRBV27 and J usage is TRBJ2-3; D is unclear. Trimming took off 3 bases at V and 4 bases at J, with 8 bases between the two ends. The germline V gene encodes CDR1 MNHEY and CDR2 SMNVEV (reference sequence). The CDR3 spans 13 residues. The CDR3 nucleotides are TGTGCCAGCAGTTTTGAAGCTCCAGATACGCAGTATTTT. Amino acid sequence: CASSFEAPDTQYF.

The chain carries TRBV4-1 and TRBJ2-1; 9 bases align to TRBD2. The germline gives CDR1 MGHRA, CDR2 YSYEKL. The length of the CDR3 is 16 residues. After removal of 0 bases from V and 5 bases from J, the junction contained 5 bases not matched to a gene. The CDR3 DNA reads as TGCGCCAGCAGCCAAGATGCGGGAGGGTTCGACAATGAGCAGTTCTTC. This gives the protein CASSQDAGGFDNEQFF.

The V call is TRBV3-1, the J call TRBJ2-1; D ambiguous. This CDR3 contains 19 residues. Germline V lookup: CDR1 LGHDT, CDR2 YNNKEL (reference sequence). Trimming took 1 base from V and 1 from J, leaving 20 bases between them. The CDR3 region is CASSQVPTRRFGSYNEQFF. In nucleotides, the CDR3 is TGTGCCAGCAGCCAAGTACCCACCAGGAGATTCGGGTCCTACAATGAGCAGTTCTTC.

This clonotype has a handful of counts. The rearrangement links TRBV4-1 to TRBJ2-1; D unclear. V gave up 0 bases and J gave up 3 bases, with 12 bases separating them. CDR3 length: 16 residues. Germline assignment: CDR1 MGHRA and CDR2 YSYEKL. In DNA, the CDR3 is TGCGCCAGCAGCCAAGAGGTCGCCGGGTACTACAATGAGCAGTTCTTC. The encoded protein is CASSQEVAGYYNEQFF.

The chain carries TRBV4-2 and TRBJ1-1; D gene uncertain. Germline V gene data show CDR1 as LGHNA and CDR2 as YNFKEQ. Trimming removed 3 bases from V and 0 bases from J, with 14 bases in between. The CDR3 length is 16 residues. The CDR3 DNA reads TGTGCCAGCAGCCAGCCCCTCTCCGGCATGAACACTGAAGCTTTCTTT. This codes for CASSQPLSGMNTEAFF.

CDR3 loop: CASTNRGWTEAFF. The DNA for the CDR3 is TGTGCCAGCACAAACAGGGGCTGGACTGAAGCTTTCTTT. V is TRBV27 and J is TRBJ1-1, with 7 nucleotides matching TRBD1. V was pared by 7 bases and J by 5 bases, with 7 bases of the junction left unmatched. Germline CDR1 is MNHEY and CDR2 is SMNVEV (reference sequence). This CDR3 region has 13 residues.

This chain uses TRBV5-1 with TRBJ1-5; D is undetermined. The CDR3 consists of 18 residues. CDR1 and CDR2 (germline): SGHRS, YFSETQ. V lost 2 bases and J 4 bases, leaving 22 bases between the germline ends. CDR3 in amino acids: CASSLDPGPIGSNQPQHF. CDR3 coding DNA: TGCGCCAGCAGCTTAGACCCTGGTCCCATAGGGTCAAATCAGCCCCAGCATTTT.

The J gene is TRBJ1-1, the V gene TRBV20-1, with a weak D call TRBD1 (5 bases). This CDR3 contains 12 residues. Trimming shortened V by 7 bases and J by 2 bases, and 11 bases separated the two germline ends. Germline CDR1 reads DFQATT; CDR2 reads SNEGSKA (reference sequence). As DNA, the CDR3 is TGCAGTGGCTCGGGGGGAAACACTGAAGCTTTCTTT. This codes for CSGSGGNTEAFF.

This clonotype was picked up one time. CDR3 bases: TGCGCCAGCAGCCCCATGGCGGGACCGGGCTATGGCTACACCTTC. Its protein product is CASSPMAGPGYGYTF. J is TRBJ1-2 and V is TRBV5-1; D possibly corresponds to TRBD1 (5 bases). Trimming left V 4 bases short and J 4 bases short, with 17 bases between. CDR3 length equals 15 residues. CDR1 and CDR2 (germline): SGHRS, YFSETQ. The complete variable domain, with remaining parts taken from reference TRBV5-1 and TRBJ1-2, reads KAGVTQTPRYLIKTRGQQVTLSCSPISGHRSVSWYQQTPGQGLQFLFEYFSETQRNKGNFPGRFSGRQFSNSRSEMNVSTLELGDSALYLCASSPMAGPGYGYTFGSGTRLTVV.

V gene TRBV5-1 combines with J gene TRBJ2-3, with 10 nucleotides matching TRBD2. The V gene end was trimmed by 3 bases and the J gene end by 9 bases; junction bases not matched to a gene: 7. The CDR3 loop spans 14 amino acids. The germline V gene encodes CDR1 SGHRS and CDR2 YFSETQ. The CDR3 spells CASSSSGLADTQYF. The CDR3 coding sequence is TGCGCCAGCAGCTCCTCCGGACTAGCGGACACGCAGTATTTT.

This clonotype was seen only a few times. This chain links TRBV7-8 with TRBJ2-7, with unresolved D. Germline CDR1 SGHVS, CDR2 FQNEAQ. This CDR3 has 13 amino acids. The ends were cut back, 5 bases at V and 3 bases at J, with 11 bases in the middle. For the CDR3, the DNA is TGTGCCAGCAGCCCCGTGACTTTCTACGAGCAGTACTTC. It yields the protein CASSPVTFYEQYF. Full variable domain (remainder filled in from reference TRBV7-8 and TRBJ2-7): GAGVSQSPRYKVAKRGQDVALRCDPISGHVSLFWYQQALGQGPEFLTYFQNEAQLDKSGLPSDRFFAERPEGSVSTLKIQRTQQEDSAVYLCASSPVTFYEQYFGPGTRLTVT.

This clonotype has ten or more counts. This chain links TRBV20-1 with TRBJ2-5; D is perhaps TRBD1 or TRBD2 (6 bases each). The CDR3 is 13 residues long. Germline values: CDR1 DFQATT, CDR2 SNEGSKA (reference sequence). Trimming pared 4 bases from V and 1 base from J, leaving 10 bases between. The CDR3 here is CSATRGVQETQYF. The CDR3 region has the DNA TGCAGTGCTACAAGGGGGGTCCAAGAGACCCAGTACTTC.

The V and J genes are TRBV5-1 and TRBJ2-2, with D perhaps TRBD1 or TRBD2 (6 bases each). Germline CDR1 is SGHRS and CDR2 is YFSETQ. Deletions cut 4 bases from V and 1 base from J, with 14 bases between. The CDR3 is 16 residues long. The CDR3 bases are TGCGCCAGCAGCCCGTCGGGGGCGGTGAACACCGGGGAGCTGTTTTTT. This codes for CASSPSGAVNTGELFF.

V is TRBV3-1 and J is TRBJ2-7; 10 bases match TRBD2. This CDR3 contains 16 residues. The V gene end was trimmed by 4 bases and the J gene end by 7 bases; junction bases not matched to a gene: 13. Germline lookup yields CDR1 LGHDT and CDR2 YNNKEL (reference sequence). The CDR3 bases are TGTGCCAGCAGCCCCCTGGGAAGCGGGAGGGCCCGGGAGCAGTACTTC. Translating gives CASSPLGSGRAREQYF.